The rows below give T cell receptor beta chains drawn from one sample of a study of regulatory T cells in long-lasting Graves disease. A single record per CDR3 protein comes from TCRdb applying MiXCR to the multiplex PCR reads. The sample includes roughly 510,000 distinct CDR3 sequences, 15% to 20% of them seen just once. These data also featured in a second study, about T cells in Graves' hyperthyroidism and ophthalmopathy.

The sample here was peripheral blood mononuclear cells (PBMCs), taken at new diagnosis, from a patient treated with antithyroid drugs. These receptor sequences come from a man in his late teens or twenties with Graves disease. CDR3s include the opening cysteine and the closing phenylalanine or tryptophan. A D gene is named only where the DNA matches it firmly. Only part of the rows carry a size: once, few, many, or a class if the clone is expanded.

clone_size: NA; v_call: TRBV15; j_call: TRBJ2-3; d_call: NA; cdr3_nt: TGTGCCACCTACGCGGCAAGCACAGATACGCAGTATTTT; cdr3_aa: CATYAASTDTQYF
clone_size: many; v_call: TRBV29-1; j_call: TRBJ2-7; d_call: NA; cdr3_nt: TGCAGCGGCTTAAGAACAGGTGGCGAGCAGTACTTC; cdr3_aa: CSGLRTGGEQYF
clone_size: few; v_call: TRBV7-2; j_call: TRBJ2-4; d_call: TRBD2; cdr3_nt: TGTGCCAGCAGAGACGAAGCGGGACTAATCTCCAACATTCAGTACTTC; cdr3_aa: CASRDEAGLISNIQYF
clone_size: NA; v_call: TRBV7-6; j_call: TRBJ1-2; d_call: TRBD1; cdr3_nt: TGTGCCAGCAGCTTAGGGGCTGACAGGGGGGGCTACACCTTC; cdr3_aa: CASSLGADRGGYTF
clone_size: many; v_call: TRBV12-3/TRBV12-4; j_call: TRBJ2-5; d_call: TRBD2; cdr3_nt: TGTGCCAGCAGTCCCTCGACTAGCGGTCGCGTTGGAAGAGGAGAGACCCAGTACTTC; cdr3_aa: CASSPSTSGRVGRGETQYF
clone_size: NA; v_call: TRBV20-1; j_call: TRBJ2-1; d_call: NA; cdr3_nt: TGCAGTGCGCACTCCGGACTGCTTAGCTCCTACAATGAGCAGTTCTTC; cdr3_aa: CSAHSGLLSSYNEQFF
clone_size: many; v_call: TRBV11-2; j_call: TRBJ2-1; d_call: TRBD1; cdr3_nt: TGTGCCAGCAGCAAAAGCCCCGGGACAGGGGGCCACAATGAGCAGTTCTTC; cdr3_aa: CASSKSPGTGGHNEQFF
clone_size: few; v_call: TRBV3-1; j_call: TRBJ2-7; d_call: NA; cdr3_nt: TGTGCCAGCAGCCAGTCTGGGCGGGCGTACGAAGAAAGCTACGAGCAGTACTTC; cdr3_aa: CASSQSGRAYEESYEQYF
clone_size: many; v_call: TRBV28; j_call: TRBJ1-2; d_call: NA; cdr3_nt: TGTGCCAGCAGTTGGGGGGCAGCTCGACATGGCTACACCTTC; cdr3_aa: CASSWGAARHGYTF
clone_size: many; v_call: TRBV18; j_call: TRBJ1-5; d_call: NA; cdr3_nt: TGTGCCAGCTCACCAGGGATTCCGAGCAATCAGCCCCAGCATTTT; cdr3_aa: CASSPGIPSNQPQHF
clone_size: many; v_call: TRBV11-2; j_call: TRBJ2-5; d_call: NA; cdr3_nt: TGTGCCAGCAGCTATGGTAGGAGGGAGACCCAGTACTTC; cdr3_aa: CASSYGRRETQYF
clone_size: many; v_call: TRBV20-1; j_call: TRBJ1-1; d_call: NA; cdr3_nt: TGCAGTGCTAGACAGGGTAGTATGAACACTGAAGCTTTCTTT; cdr3_aa: CSARQGSMNTEAFF
clone_size: NA; v_call: TRBV30; j_call: TRBJ1-4; d_call: NA; cdr3_nt: TGTGCCTGGTCTCCCGGACAAGTCCAAAATGAAAAACTGTTCTTT; cdr3_aa: CAWSPGQVQNEKLFF
clone_size: many; v_call: TRBV5-1; j_call: TRBJ1-4; d_call: TRBD1; cdr3_nt: TGCGCCAGCAGCTTGCAGGTTCCGGGACAGAATATAGAAAAACTGTTTTTT; cdr3_aa: CASSLQVPGQNIEKLFF
clone_size: many; v_call: TRBV2; j_call: TRBJ2-7; d_call: TRBD1; cdr3_nt: TGTGCCAGCAGGGCAGGACAGGAGGCCGAGCAGTACTTC; cdr3_aa: CASRAGQEAEQYF
clone_size: few; v_call: TRBV27; j_call: TRBJ2-6; d_call: NA; cdr3_nt: TGTGCCAGCAGTTTATCGGTCTCTGGGGCCAACGTCCTGACTTTC; cdr3_aa: CASSLSVSGANVLTF